The T cell receptor beta chain under discussion was sequenced for a study of Graves' ophthalmopathy and Graves' hyperthyroidism (dated by TCRdb to 2016 to 2019). Background on the whole study: Peripheral blood was collected at initial diagnosis, before any treatment. To tell Graves' ophthalmopathy apart from Graves' hyperthyroidism, and to predict which patients would progress to ophthalmopathy, the study relied on TCR beta repertoire signatures. In total, around 130 blood samples were TCR-sequenced: approximately 42 ophthalmopathy, some 80 hyperthyroidism and roughly 17 hyperthyroidism-to-ophthalmopathy patients. To explore V-J signatures that separate ophthalmopathy from hyperthyroidism, a discovery set of about 96 patients was enrolled, consisting of about 43 with ophthalmopathy and around 60 with stable hyperthyroidism. An independent validation cohort was composed of 18 hyperthyroidism patients and around 16 patients who later progressed from hyperthyroidism to ophthalmopathy. In roughly six hyperthyroidism patients, the T-cell repertoires found in thyroid tissue were compared with those found in blood. Following sampling, methimazole starting at 30 mg daily was administered to hyperthyroidism patients, and high-dose intravenous methylprednisolone was administered to ophthalmopathy patients. The 75 to 100 discovery patients were divided at random into training and test sets in a 7:3 ratio. Results and caveats for the whole study, not just this receptor: Most expanded thyroid clonotypes with a frequency above 0.001 also appeared in blood, which suggests that blood repertoires may reflect the immune response in the thyroid. In cross-validation, the 13-signature model distinguished ophthalmopathy from stable hyperthyroidism with around 90% sensitivity and roughly 84% specificity, while in the test set the corresponding values were about 79% and 69%. Sample size was not predetermined statistically, and investigators were not blinded to group allocation. In validation, the model predicted ophthalmopathy progression with over 60% sensitivity and roughly 72% specificity; some 13 predicted patients were CT-confirmed with GO in a median of roughly 6.8 months.

The ophthalmopathy patients had moderately to severely active disease, with a Clinical Activity Score of 3 or higher, a NOSPECS grade of 4 or higher, and a disease duration of less than 3 months. Anyone with other autoimmune diseases, uncontrolled infections, pregnancy or lactation was excluded from the study. Diagnosis was based on clinical symptoms, serum thyroxine, TRAb, thyroid ultrasound and orbital computed tomography. PBMCs were isolated from about 9.2 ml of fresh peripheral blood by Ficoll-Paque density gradient centrifugation. Total RNA was extracted with Trizol reagent and quality-checked on an Agilent 2100 Bioanalyzer. In the case of this clonotype: Its antigen is unknown. Nothing much larger sits one base from this clone, and base qualities are not available.

The germline ends are 14 bases apart after V is trimmed by 3 bases and J by 0 bases. There are 17 amino acids in the CDR3, from cysteine to phenylalanine inclusive. The read is trimmed to its CDR3 DNA, 51 bases read in frame from base 1. CDR1 is given as KGHSH and CDR2 as LQKENI, both from the germline V gene. For repertoire sequencing, the TCR beta CDR3 regions were amplified from RNA transcripts. The first round was an RT-PCR using HTBI primers with the Qiagen OneStep RT-PCR kit, and this first round was followed by a second-round multiplex PCR, then size selection and purification. Sequencing of the libraries was carried out on an Illumina HiSeq2000 in paired-end mode with 100 bp reads. The authors' analysis ran thus. Reads were processed with SOAPnuke, discarding reads with adapters, uncalled bases, mean Phred below 15, or no exact constant-primer or identifier match. COPE v1.2.5 was used to merge high-quality paired reads. Each unique nucleotide sequence was defined as a clonotype, and clonotypes were aligned to IMGT TRB V, D and J references with MiTCR v1.1. The analysis was limited to V-J combinations with a frequency above 0.0001, which together covered approximately 99% of repertoires. For each V-J combination, a TCR clonal expansion and chaos score was defined as the ratio of F50 clonal expansion to chaos observed in the TCRdist matrix. Welch's t-statistics and random forest were used to reduce the features to 10 to 15 V-J combinations, which were then used as input to a naive Bayes classifier. The similarity between thyroid and blood repertoires was quantified using the Morisita-Horn index. TCRdb itself trimmed the public reads at Q25 with fastp, ran MiXCR and retained productive beta chains. Duplicate CDR3 protein sequences are folded into a single record with the most common DNA and genes. Clone size and V and J calls follow TCRdb, not the original study. The table for this sample lists some 210,000 distinct CDR3 sequences; less than 30% of them were counted only once. In total, the top ten clones hold approximately 9.6% of the sample.

Sequencing used peripheral blood. The rearranged chain carries TRBV18 and TRBJ2-2; matching of 5 bases hints at TRBD2 as the D gene. The origin of this receptor is a man between 50 and 59 years old with Graves' ophthalmopathy. Donor details come from another sample of the same person, matched by shared clones. The bases read TGTGCCAGCTCACCTTGGGAGACACTATCGAACACCGGGGAGCTGTTTTTT. It translates to CASSPWETLSNTGELFF.